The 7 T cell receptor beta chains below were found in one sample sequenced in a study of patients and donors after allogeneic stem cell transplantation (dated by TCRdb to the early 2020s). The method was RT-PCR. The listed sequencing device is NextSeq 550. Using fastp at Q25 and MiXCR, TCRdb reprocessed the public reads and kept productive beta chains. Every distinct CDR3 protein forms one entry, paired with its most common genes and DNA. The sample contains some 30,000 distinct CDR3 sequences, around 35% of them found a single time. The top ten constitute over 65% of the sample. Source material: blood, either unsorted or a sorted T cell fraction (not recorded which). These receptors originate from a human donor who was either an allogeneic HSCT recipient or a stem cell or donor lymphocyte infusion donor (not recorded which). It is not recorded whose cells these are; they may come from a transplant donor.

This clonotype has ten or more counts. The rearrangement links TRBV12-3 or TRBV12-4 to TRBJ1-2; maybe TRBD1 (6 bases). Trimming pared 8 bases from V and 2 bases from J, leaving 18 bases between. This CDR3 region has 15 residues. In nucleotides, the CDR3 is TGTGCCAGCGTACCTACAGGGAACACGAACTATGGCTACACCTTC. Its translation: CASVPTGNTNYGYTF.

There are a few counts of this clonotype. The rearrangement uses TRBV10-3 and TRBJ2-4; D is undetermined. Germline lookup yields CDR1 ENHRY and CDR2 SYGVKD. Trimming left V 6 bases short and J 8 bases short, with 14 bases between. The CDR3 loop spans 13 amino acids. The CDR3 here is CAISGLIEDIQYF. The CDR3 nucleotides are TGTGCCATCAGCGGCCTTATAGAGGACATTCAGTACTTC.

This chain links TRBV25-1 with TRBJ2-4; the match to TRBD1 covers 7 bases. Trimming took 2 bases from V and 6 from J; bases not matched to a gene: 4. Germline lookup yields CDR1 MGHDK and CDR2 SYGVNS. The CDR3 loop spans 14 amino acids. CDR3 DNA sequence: TGTGCCAGCAGTGAACTGGGACAGATAAACATTCAGTACTTC. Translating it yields CASSELGQINIQYF.

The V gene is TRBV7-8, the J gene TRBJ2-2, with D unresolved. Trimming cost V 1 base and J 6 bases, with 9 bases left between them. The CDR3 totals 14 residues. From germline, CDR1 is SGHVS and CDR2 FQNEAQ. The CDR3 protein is CASSLGGRAGELFF. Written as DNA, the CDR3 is TGTGCCAGCAGCTTAGGTGGTCGGGCCGGGGAGCTGTTTTTT.

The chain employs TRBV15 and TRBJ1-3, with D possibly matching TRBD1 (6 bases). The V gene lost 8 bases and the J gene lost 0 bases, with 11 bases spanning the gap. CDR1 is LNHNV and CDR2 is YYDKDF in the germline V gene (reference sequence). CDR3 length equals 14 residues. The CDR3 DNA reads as TGTGCCACCGGACTAGGGGGCTCTGGAAACACCATATATTTT. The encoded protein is CATGLGGSGNTIYF. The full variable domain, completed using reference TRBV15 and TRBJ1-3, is DAMVIQNPRYQVTQFGKPVTLSCSQTLNHNVMYWYQQKSSQAPKLLFHYYDKDFNNEADTPDNFQSRRPNTSFCFLDIRSPGLGDTAMYLCATGLGGSGNTIYFGEGSWLTVV.

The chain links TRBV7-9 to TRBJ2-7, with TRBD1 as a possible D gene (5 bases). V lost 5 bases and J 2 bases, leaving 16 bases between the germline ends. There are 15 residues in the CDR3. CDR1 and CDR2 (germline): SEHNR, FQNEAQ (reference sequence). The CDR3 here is CASSEPGRGPYEQYF. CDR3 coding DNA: TGTGCCAGCAGCGAACCTGGTAGGGGCCCCTACGAGCAGTACTTC. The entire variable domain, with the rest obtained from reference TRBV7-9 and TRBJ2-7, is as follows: DTGVSQNPRHKITKRGQNVTFRCDPISEHNRLYWYRQTLGQGPEFLTYFQNEAQLEKSRLLSDRFSAERPKGSFSTLEIQRTEQGDSAMYLCASSEPGRGPYEQYFGPGTRLTVT.

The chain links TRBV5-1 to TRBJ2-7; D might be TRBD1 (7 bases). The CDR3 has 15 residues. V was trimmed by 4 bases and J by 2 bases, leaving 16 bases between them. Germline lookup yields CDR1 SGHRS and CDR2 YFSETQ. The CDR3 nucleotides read TGCGCCAGCAGCAGCAGCGCGGGACAGACCTACGAGCAGTACTTC. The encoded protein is CASSSSAGQTYEQYF.